This TCR beta chain was found in a study of T cell responses to AZD1222 COVID-19 vaccine. The CDR3 has 16 residues. Germline V gives CDR1 SGHAT, CDR2 FQNNGV. After removal of 6 bases from V and 3 bases from J, the junction contained 13 bases not matched to a gene. The data were produced by immunoSEQ multiplex PCR, yet TCRdb's version contains in-frame clones alone and is incomplete. The repertoire holds approximately 140,000 clones, with about 90% as singletons. The clonotype originates from an adult in good health. Sequencing was performed on peripheral blood, taken on day 0 of MenACWY control vaccination. The chain combines TRBV11-2 with TRBJ2-7; 8 positions match TRBD2. In DNA form, the CDR3 reads TGTGCCAGCAGATCCCTATCCGGGGGGGGTCACTACGAGCAGTACTTC. Amino acids: CASRSLSGGGHYEQYF.